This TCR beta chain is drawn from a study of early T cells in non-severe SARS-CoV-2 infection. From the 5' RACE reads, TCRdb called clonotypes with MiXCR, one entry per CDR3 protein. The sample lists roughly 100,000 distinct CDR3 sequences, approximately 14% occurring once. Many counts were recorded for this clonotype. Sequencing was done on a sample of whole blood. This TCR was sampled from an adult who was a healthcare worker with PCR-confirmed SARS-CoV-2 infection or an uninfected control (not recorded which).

The CDR3 sequence is CAIGGAGELFF. The CDR3 DNA sequence: TGTGCCATCGGGGGGGCCGGGGAGCTGTTTTTT. The chain is built from TRBV28 and TRBJ2-2; 8 bases agree with TRBD2. The CDR3 covers 11 residues. Germline values: CDR1 MDHEN, CDR2 SYDVKM. V was clipped by 10 bases and J by 6 bases; unmatched bases: 1.